The TCR beta chain under discussion was sequenced for a study of radiotherapy plus CTLA-4 blockade in lung cancer. The wider study: Among patients, under 20% showed objective responses, and roughly 31% had disease control. Study-level findings and limits: Radiotherapy plus ipilimumab was followed by expansion in blood of tumor-derived TCR clones.

With regard to this clone: What it recognizes is unknown.

The protocol was immunoSEQ multiplex PCR, while the TCRdb copy is restricted to in-frame clones and leaves out a portion. The repertoire holds about 32,000 clones, with roughly 79% as singletons. Germline V gene lookup returns CDR1 SGHNT and CDR2 YYREEE (reference sequence). The V end lost 5 bases, the J end lost 3 bases, and 12 bases lay between the germline ends. This CDR3 comprises 13 residues. Lung cancer patients with chemo-refractory metastatic non-small-cell disease were given focal radiation plus CTLA-4 blockade with ipilimumab. This specimen was peripheral blood, taken from a patient treated with radiotherapy plus ipilimumab. The V call is TRBV5-4, the J call TRBJ2-7, with D hard to call. The clonotype comes from a human donor with non-small cell lung cancer that progressed on radiotherapy plus ipilimumab. The CDR3 sequence is CASSSTEDYEQYF. In DNA form, the CDR3 reads TGTGCCAGCAGTTCGACGGAAGACTACGAGCAGTACTTC.